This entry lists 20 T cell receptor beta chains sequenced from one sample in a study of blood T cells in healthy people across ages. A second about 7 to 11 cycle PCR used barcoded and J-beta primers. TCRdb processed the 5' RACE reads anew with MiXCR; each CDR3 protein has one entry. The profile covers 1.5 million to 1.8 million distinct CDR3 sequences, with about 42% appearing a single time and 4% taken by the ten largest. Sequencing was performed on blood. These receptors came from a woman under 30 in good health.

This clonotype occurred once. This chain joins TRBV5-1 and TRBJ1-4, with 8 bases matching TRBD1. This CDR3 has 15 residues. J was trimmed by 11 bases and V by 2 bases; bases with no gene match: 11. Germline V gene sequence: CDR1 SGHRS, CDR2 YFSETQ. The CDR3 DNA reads TGCGCCAGCAGCTTACGTCAGGGGGCGATCGACAAACTGTTTTTT. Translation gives CASSLRQGAIDKLFF.

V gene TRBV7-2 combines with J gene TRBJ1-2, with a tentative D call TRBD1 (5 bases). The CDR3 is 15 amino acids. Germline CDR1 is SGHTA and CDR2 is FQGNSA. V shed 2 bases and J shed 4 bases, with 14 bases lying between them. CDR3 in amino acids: CASSLRSDSPYGYTF. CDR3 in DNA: TGTGCCAGCAGCTTACGTAGCGACAGCCCCTATGGCTACACCTTC.

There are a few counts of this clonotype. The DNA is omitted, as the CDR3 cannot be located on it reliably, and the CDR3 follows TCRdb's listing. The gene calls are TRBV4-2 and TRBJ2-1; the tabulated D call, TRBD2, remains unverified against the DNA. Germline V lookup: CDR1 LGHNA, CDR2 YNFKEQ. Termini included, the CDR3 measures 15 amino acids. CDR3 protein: CASSQDVAWGSAWFF.

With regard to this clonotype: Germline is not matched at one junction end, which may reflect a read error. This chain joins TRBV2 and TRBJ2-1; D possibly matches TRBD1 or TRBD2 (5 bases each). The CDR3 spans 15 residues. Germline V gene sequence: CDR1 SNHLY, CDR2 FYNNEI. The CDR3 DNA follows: TGTACCAGCACCTGGAGAGGGGAGAAGTACAATGAGCAGTTCTTC. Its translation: CTSTWRGEKYNEQFF.

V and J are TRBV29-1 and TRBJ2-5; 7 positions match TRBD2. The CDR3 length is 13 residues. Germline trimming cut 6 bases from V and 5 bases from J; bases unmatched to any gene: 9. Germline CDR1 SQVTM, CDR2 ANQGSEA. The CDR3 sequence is CSVMTSRRETQYF. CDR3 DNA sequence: TGCAGCGTGATGACTAGCCGTCGCGAGACCCAGTACTTC.

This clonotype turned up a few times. CDR3 residues: CSARGTGASYEQYF. As DNA, the CDR3 is TGCAGTGCTAGAGGGACAGGGGCGTCCTACGAGCAGTACTTC. This chain connects TRBV20-1 to TRBJ2-7; 9 nucleotides match TRBD1. Losses at the gene ends were 1 base for V and 1 base for J; bases not matched to a gene: 2. The CDR3 contains 14 residues. The germline gives CDR1 DFQATT, CDR2 SNEGSKA (reference sequence).

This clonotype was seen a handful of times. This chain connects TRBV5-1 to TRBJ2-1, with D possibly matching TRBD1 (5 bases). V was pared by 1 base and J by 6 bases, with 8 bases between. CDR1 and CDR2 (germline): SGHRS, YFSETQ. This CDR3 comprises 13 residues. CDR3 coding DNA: TGCGCCAGCAGCTTGCAGGGCCCCAATGAGCAGTTCTTC. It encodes CASSLQGPNEQFF.

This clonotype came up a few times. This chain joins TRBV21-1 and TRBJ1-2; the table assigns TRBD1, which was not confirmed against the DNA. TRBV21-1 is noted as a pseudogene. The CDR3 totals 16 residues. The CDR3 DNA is TGTGCCAGCAGCACCGGTGCCCCCCATTTTGGCTATGGCTACACCTTC. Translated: CASSTGAPHFGYGYTF.

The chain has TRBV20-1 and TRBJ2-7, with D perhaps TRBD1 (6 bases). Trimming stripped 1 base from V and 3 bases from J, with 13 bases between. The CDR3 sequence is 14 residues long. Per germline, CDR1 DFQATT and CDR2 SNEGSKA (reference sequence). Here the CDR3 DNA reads TGCAGTGCTAGAGGTGGGACACAAGTCTACGAGCAGTACTTC. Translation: CSARGGTQVYEQYF.

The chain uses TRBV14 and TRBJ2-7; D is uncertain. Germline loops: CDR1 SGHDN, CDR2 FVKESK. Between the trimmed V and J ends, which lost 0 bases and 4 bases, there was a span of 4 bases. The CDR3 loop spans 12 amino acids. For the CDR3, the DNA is TGTGCCAGCAGCCAAGAGAGGTACGAGCAGTACTTC. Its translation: CASSQERYEQYF.

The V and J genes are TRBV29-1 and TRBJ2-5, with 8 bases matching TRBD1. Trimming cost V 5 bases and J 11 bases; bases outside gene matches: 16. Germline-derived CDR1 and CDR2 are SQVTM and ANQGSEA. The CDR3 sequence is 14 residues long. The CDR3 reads CSVYRQGLYNEQYF. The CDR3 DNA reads TGCAGCGTTTATAGACAGGGGCTTTACAATGAGCAGTACTTC.

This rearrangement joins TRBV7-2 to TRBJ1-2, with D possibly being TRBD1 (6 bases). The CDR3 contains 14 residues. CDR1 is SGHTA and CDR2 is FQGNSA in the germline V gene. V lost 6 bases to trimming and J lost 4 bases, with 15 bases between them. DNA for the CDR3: TGTGCCAGCAGGGAGGGGGGAATCTTCTATGGCTACACCTTC. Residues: CASREGGIFYGYTF.

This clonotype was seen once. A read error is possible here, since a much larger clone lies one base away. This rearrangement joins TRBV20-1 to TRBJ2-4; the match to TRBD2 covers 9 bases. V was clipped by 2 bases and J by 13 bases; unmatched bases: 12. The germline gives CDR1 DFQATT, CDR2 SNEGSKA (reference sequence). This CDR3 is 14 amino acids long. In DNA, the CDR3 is TGCAGTGCTAGACCTGGACTAGCGACGAATGAGCAGTACTTC. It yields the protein CSARPGLATNEQYF.

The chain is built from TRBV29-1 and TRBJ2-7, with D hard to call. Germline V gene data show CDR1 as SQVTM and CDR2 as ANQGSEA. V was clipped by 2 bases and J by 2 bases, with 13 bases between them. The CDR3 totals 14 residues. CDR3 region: CSVERPGTPYEQYF. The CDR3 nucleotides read TGCAGCGTTGAAAGGCCAGGCACTCCCTACGAGCAGTACTTC.

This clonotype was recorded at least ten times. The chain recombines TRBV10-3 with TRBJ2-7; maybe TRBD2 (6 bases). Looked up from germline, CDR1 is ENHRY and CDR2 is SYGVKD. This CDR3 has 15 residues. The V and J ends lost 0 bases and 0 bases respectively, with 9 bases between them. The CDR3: CAISESGGSSYEQYF. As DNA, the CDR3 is TGTGCCATCAGTGAGTCGGGGGGAAGCTCCTACGAGCAGTACTTC.

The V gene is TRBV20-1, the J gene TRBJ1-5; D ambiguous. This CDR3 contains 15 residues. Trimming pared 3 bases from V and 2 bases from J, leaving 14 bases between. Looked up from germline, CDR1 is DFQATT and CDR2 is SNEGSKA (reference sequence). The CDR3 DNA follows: TGCAGTGCTAGTTGGGGTGGGGTCCGCAATCAGCCCCAGCATTTT. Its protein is CSASWGGVRNQPQHF.

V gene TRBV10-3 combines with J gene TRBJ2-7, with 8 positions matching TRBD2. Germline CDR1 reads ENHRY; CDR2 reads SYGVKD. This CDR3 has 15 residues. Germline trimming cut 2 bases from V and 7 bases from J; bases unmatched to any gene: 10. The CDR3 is CAISEGSGDVDEQYF. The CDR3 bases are TGTGCCATCAGTGAGGGTAGCGGGGATGTCGATGAGCAGTACTTC.

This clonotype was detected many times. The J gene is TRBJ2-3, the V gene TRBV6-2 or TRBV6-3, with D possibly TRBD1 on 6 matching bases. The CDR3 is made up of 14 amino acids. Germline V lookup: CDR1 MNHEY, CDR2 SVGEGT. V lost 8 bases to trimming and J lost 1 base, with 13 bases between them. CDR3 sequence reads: CASRRTGRTDTQYF. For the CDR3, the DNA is TGTGCCAGCCGACGTACAGGGCGCACAGATACGCAGTATTTT.

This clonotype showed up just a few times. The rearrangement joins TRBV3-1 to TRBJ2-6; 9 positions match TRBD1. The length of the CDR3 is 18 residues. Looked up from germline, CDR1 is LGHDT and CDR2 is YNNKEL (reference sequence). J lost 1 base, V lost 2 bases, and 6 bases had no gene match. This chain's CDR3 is CASSQLGTGRSGANVLTF. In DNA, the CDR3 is TGTGCCAGCAGCCAACTAGGGACAGGGCGGTCTGGGGCCAACGTCCTGACTTTC. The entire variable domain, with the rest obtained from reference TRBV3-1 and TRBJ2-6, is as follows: DTAVSQTPKYLVTQMGNDKSIKCEQNLGHDTMYWYKQDSKKFLKIMFSYNNKELIINETVPNRFSPKSPDKAHLNLHINSLELGDSAVYFCASSQLGTGRSGANVLTFGAGSRLTVL.

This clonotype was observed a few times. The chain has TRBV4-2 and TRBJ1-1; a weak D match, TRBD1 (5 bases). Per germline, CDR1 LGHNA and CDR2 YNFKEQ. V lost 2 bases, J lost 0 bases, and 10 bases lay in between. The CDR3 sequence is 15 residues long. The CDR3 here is CASSQSGLMNTEAFF. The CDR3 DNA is TGTGCCAGCAGCCAATCGGGACTGATGAACACTGAAGCTTTCTTT.